The TCR beta chain under discussion was sequenced for a study of memory CD4+ T cells and cytomegalovirus serostatus. This table comes from immunoSEQ multiplex PCR, and its TCRdb copy is limited to in-frame clones, with some not included. The profile shows fewer than 40,000 clones, 79% of them singletons. Comments on this clone: Its cognate antigen is unknown.

The sort gate was single viable CD3+CD4+CD8-CD45RO+ cells for memory CD4+ T cells. Serum IgG to CMV pp150, pp28, p38 and p52 defined serostatus. Study-wide points: Each of fewer than 80 CMV-associated TCRbeta sequences occurred in one to five individuals.

The CDR3 totals 14 residues. Germline loops: CDR1 SGHVS, CDR2 FNYEAQ. Trimming removed 5 bases from V and 6 bases from J; junction bases left unmatched: 5. This receptor was obtained from an adult in good health and CMV-seropositive. The specimen was memory CD4+ T cells from blood. This chain joins TRBV7-6 and TRBJ2-7; 12 bases fit TRBD2. CDR3 protein: CASSKTSGSAEQYF. For the CDR3, the DNA is TGTGCCAGCAGCAAGACTAGCGGGAGTGCCGAGCAGTACTTC. The full variable domain, in which reference TRBV7-6 and TRBJ2-7 provide the parts outside the CDR3, is GAGVSQSPRYKVTKRGQDVALRCDPISGHVSLYWYRQALGQGPEFLTYFNYEAQQDKSGLPNDRFSAERPEGSISTLTIQRTEQRDSAMYRCASSKTSGSAEQYFGPGTRLTVT.